Listed here are 22 T cell receptor beta chains from one sample, sequenced in a study of T cell repertoires in cytomegalovirus infection. TCRdb reprocessed the reads via MiXCR and lists one record per CDR3 protein. The sample yields around 280,000 distinct CDR3 sequences, roughly a tenth seen once. The material sequenced was PBMCs. These receptors all stem from a human donor in good health (CMV status not recorded). Some clones in this sample may be carry-over from other donors' samples.

The table lists this clonotype with many counts. V is TRBV29-1 and J is TRBJ2-7; D is unclear. Germline CDR1 is SQVTM and CDR2 is ANQGSEA. This CDR3 is 14 amino acids long. Between the trimmed V and J ends, which lost 4 bases and 1 base, there was a span of 14 bases. For the CDR3, the DNA is TGCAGCGTTGTATGGGAAATCCAGTCCTACGAGCAGTACTTC. It encodes CSVVWEIQSYEQYF.

This clonotype showed up many times. The chain has TRBV6-2 or TRBV6-3 and TRBJ2-6; D call uncertain. The CDR3 has 17 amino acids. The V end was cut by 3 bases, the J end by 2 bases, with 14 bases between. Germline values: CDR1 MNHEY, CDR2 SVGEGT. The CDR3 loop is CASSYSTTPTGANVLTF. CDR3 in DNA: TGTGCCAGCAGTTATTCCACTACACCGACTGGGGCCAACGTCCTGACTTTC.

In this sample, this clonotype turned up many times. The V gene is TRBV10-3, the J gene TRBJ1-5; D not resolved. V shed 6 bases and J shed 4 bases, with 16 bases lying between them. This CDR3 comprises 15 residues. CDR1 is ENHRY, CDR2 SYGVKD, per germline. CDR3 coding DNA: TGTGCCATCAGCGCTCAACCACCAGGTAATCAGCCCCAGCATTTT. Protein product: CAISAQPPGNQPQHF.

This chain uses TRBV18 with TRBJ1-3; D perhaps matches TRBD1 (6 bases). V lost 2 bases, J lost 0 bases, and 11 bases lay in between. Germline V gene lookup returns CDR1 KGHSH and CDR2 LQKENI. The CDR3 is 16 residues long. The CDR3 sequence is CASSPGQPSSGNTIYF. DNA for the CDR3: TGTGCCAGCTCACCAGGACAGCCGAGCTCTGGAAACACCATATATTTT.

This clonotype showed up many times. This chain's CDR3 is CSAEGDPSGANVLTF. CDR3 DNA sequence: TGCAGTGCAGAGGGGGATCCCTCTGGGGCCAACGTCCTGACTTTC. V is TRBV20-1 and J is TRBJ2-6, with D perhaps TRBD1 (6 bases). The CDR3 length is 15 residues. V was trimmed by 6 bases and J by 0 bases, leaving 12 bases between them. Germline V lookup: CDR1 DFQATT, CDR2 SNEGSKA (reference sequence).

This clonotype has a count of ten or more. The V and J genes are TRBV28 and TRBJ2-5; tentatively, D is TRBD2 (6 bases). Trimming removed 2 bases from V and 5 bases from J, with 18 bases in between. This CDR3 spans 16 amino acids. Germline-derived CDR1 and CDR2 are MDHEN and SYDVKM. This chain's CDR3 is CASSLPRLLSGETQYF. CDR3 nucleotide sequence: TGTGCCAGCAGTTTACCCCGCCTCCTAAGCGGGGAGACCCAGTACTTC.

The CDR3 reads CASSPAFRGNTEAFF. The CDR3 DNA is TGTGCCAGCAGCCCGGCTTTCCGGGGGAACACTGAAGCTTTCTTT. This rearrangement joins TRBV13 to TRBJ1-1, with D uncertain. V lost 5 bases to trimming and J lost 1 base, with 14 bases between them. The CDR3 length is 15 residues. Germline values: CDR1 PRHDT, CDR2 FYEKMQ (reference sequence).

V gene TRBV28 combines with J gene TRBJ1-1; a weak D match, TRBD1 (6 bases). The length of the CDR3 is 15 residues. Trimming took 1 base from V and 5 from J, leaving 14 bases between them. Germline V CDR1 and CDR2: MDHEN, SYDVKM. The CDR3: CASSLSGALRTEAFF. The CDR3 DNA sequence: TGTGCCAGCAGTTTATCGGGGGCGCTGAGAACTGAAGCTTTCTTT.

Ten or more counts support this clonotype. The genes are TRBV27 and TRBJ1-1; a weak D match, TRBD1 (5 bases). CDR1 is MNHEY and CDR2 is SMNVEV in the germline V gene (reference sequence). V lost 3 bases, J lost 6 bases, and 11 bases lay in between. The CDR3 length is 13 residues. The CDR3 here is CASSFRRGSEAFF. As DNA, the CDR3 is TGTGCCAGCAGTTTTCGAAGGGGATCTGAAGCTTTCTTT.

This clonotype was counted at least ten times. The V and J genes are TRBV24-1 and TRBJ2-1; 11 nucleotides line up with TRBD2. Per the germline V gene, CDR1 is KGHDR and CDR2 is SFDVKD. V was clipped by 2 bases and J by 9 bases; unmatched bases: 5. This CDR3 spans 15 amino acids. This CDR3 is CATSDSTSGVGEQFF. DNA of the CDR3: TGTGCCACCAGTGATTCGACTAGCGGGGTAGGTGAGCAGTTCTTC.

This clonotype was picked up many times. The chain is built from TRBV29-1 and TRBJ1-5; the D gene is possibly TRBD1 (6 bases). Per the germline V gene, CDR1 is SQVTM and CDR2 is ANQGSEA. Trimming pared 6 bases from V and 5 bases from J, leaving 8 bases between. The CDR3 consists of 11 residues. The CDR3 is CSVGGDQPQHF. CDR3 sequence (DNA): TGCAGCGTAGGGGGGGATCAGCCCCAGCATTTT.

The chain employs TRBV29-1 and TRBJ2-5; D is uncertain. This CDR3 comprises 11 residues. Germline V gene data show CDR1 as SQVTM and CDR2 as ANQGSEA. Trimming removed 4 bases at V and 4 bases at J, with 7 bases between. CDR3 coding DNA: TGCAGCGTTGGCGTCGGAGAGACCCAGTACTTC. This sequence encodes CSVGVGETQYF.

The CDR3 bases are TGCAGCGTTGAGGGACAGGGAAATGGCTACACCTTC. Protein: CSVEGQGNGYTF. The chain is built from TRBV29-1 and TRBJ1-2, with 9 bases fitting TRBD1. The CDR3 extends over 12 amino acids. V lost 3 bases, J lost 6 bases, and 2 bases stayed unmatched. In germline, CDR1 is SQVTM, CDR2 ANQGSEA.

The rearrangement joins TRBV7-9 to TRBJ1-2; the D gene is possibly TRBD1 (6 bases). The V gene's germline CDR1 is SEHNR and CDR2 FQNEAQ (reference sequence). Trimming removed 5 bases at V and 7 bases at J, with 14 bases between. The CDR3 is 13 amino acids. The chain's CDR3 is CASSPQGLGGYTF. The CDR3 nucleotides read TGTGCCAGCAGCCCACAGGGACTGGGTGGCTACACCTTC.

This clonotype was observed at least ten times. V gene TRBV7-9 combines with J gene TRBJ1-2, with TRBD1 identical over 8 bases. With V trimmed by 4 bases and J by 1 base, 8 bases remained unmatched. This CDR3 region has 16 residues. Germline loops: CDR1 SEHNR, CDR2 FQNEAQ (reference sequence). The CDR3: CASSSERTGINYGYTF. The CDR3 DNA reads TGTGCCAGCAGCTCCGAAAGGACAGGGATTAACTATGGCTACACCTTC.

The J gene is TRBJ2-1, the V gene TRBV20-1; 8 bases match TRBD1. This CDR3 is built from 13 residues. With 6 bases clipped from V and 2 bases from J, the junction kept 3 bases outside the gene matches. Per germline, CDR1 DFQATT and CDR2 SNEGSKA (reference sequence). The CDR3 DNA is TGCAGTGCCGGACAGGGAACCTACAATGAGCAGTTCTTC. Translating gives CSAGQGTYNEQFF.

This clonotype was seen many times. The rearrangement uses TRBV7-8 and TRBJ1-4; D remains ambiguous. Trimming took off 2 bases at V and 6 bases at J, with 19 bases between the two ends. Germline assignment: CDR1 SGHVS and CDR2 FQNEAQ. CDR3 size: 17 residues. This CDR3 reads CASSLWAGGGPDEKLFF. The CDR3, as DNA: TGTGCCAGCAGCTTATGGGCAGGAGGCGGTCCAGATGAAAAACTGTTTTTT.

This clonotype has only a few counts. The chain couples TRBV29-1 to TRBJ2-5; tentatively, D is TRBD2 (7 bases). V lost 7 bases and J 5 bases, leaving 14 bases between the germline ends. The CDR3 contains 12 residues. Germline V gives CDR1 SQVTM, CDR2 ANQGSEA. The CDR3 reads CSGGGGLETQYF. The CDR3 DNA sequence: TGCAGCGGGGGGGGGGGCCTCGAGACCCAGTACTTC.

This clonotype was observed many times. The rearrangement uses TRBV3-1 and TRBJ1-2; a possible D gene is TRBD1 (5 bases). The CDR3 is 15 amino acids. Germline V gene lookup returns CDR1 LGHDT and CDR2 YNNKEL (reference sequence). Trimming removed 4 bases from V and 2 bases from J, with 14 bases in between. The DNA for the CDR3 is TGTGCCAGCAGCCCACAGGCAGGAAGAAACTATGGCTACACCTTC. Translation gives CASSPQAGRNYGYTF.

The rearrangement links TRBV9 to TRBJ2-3; D gene unclear. The CDR3 is 16 amino acids. Germline V gene lookup returns CDR1 SGDLS and CDR2 YYNGEE. V shed 1 base and J shed 2 bases, with 14 bases lying between them. CDR3 nucleotide sequence: TGTGCCAGCAGCGTATTAGTTGGTAGTGTCACAGATACGCAGTATTTT. This sequence encodes CASSVLVGSVTDTQYF.

This clonotype showed up just a few times. The V gene is TRBV25-1, the J gene TRBJ2-3; 7 bases are shared with TRBD2. In germline, CDR1 is MGHDK, CDR2 SYGVNS. This CDR3 region has 14 residues. The trim removed 7 bases at V and 2 bases at J, leaving 6 bases unmatched. CDR3 loop: CASNWGGITDTQYF. As DNA, the CDR3 is TGTGCCAGCAACTGGGGGGGTATCACAGATACGCAGTATTTT.

The sample holds a few counts of this clonotype. This chain joins TRBV2 and TRBJ1-5, with 8 bases matching TRBD1. This CDR3 has 15 amino acids. J gave up 9 bases and V 0 bases, and 7 bases lay outside the gene matches. Germline V gene sequence: CDR1 SNHLY, CDR2 FYNNEI. This CDR3 reads CASSEAATGEGPQHF. The CDR3 DNA is TGTGCCAGCAGTGAAGCAGCGACAGGGGAGGGGCCCCAGCATTTT.